Presented here are 10 T cell receptor beta chains from one specimen sequenced in a study of cytomegalovirus exposure and HLA in healthy donors. Sequenced by immunoSEQ multiplex PCR; TCRdb stores in-frame clones only, minus some. The sample holds approximately 200,000 clones, around nine tenths seen once. Sequencing was performed on PBMCs. The receptors come from a woman under 30 in good health and CMV-seronegative.

The chain has TRBV27 and TRBJ2-1; D ambiguous. The V gene lost 0 bases and the J gene lost 3 bases, with 3 bases spanning the gap. CDR1 is MNHEY and CDR2 is SMNVEV in the germline V gene (reference sequence). The CDR3 runs 13 residues. Here the CDR3 DNA reads TGTGCCAGCAGTTTATCCATCTACAATGAGCAGTTCTTC. Protein sequence: CASSLSIYNEQFF.

This clone was seen only once. The V and J genes are TRBV9 and TRBJ2-7; maybe TRBD2 (7 bases). The CDR3 length is 15 residues. V lost 4 bases and J lost 4, with 18 bases in between. The germline gives CDR1 SGDLS, CDR2 YYNGEE. CDR3 sequence (DNA): TGTGCCAGCAGCCCCGAGGGGGGGAGGGTGTACGAGCAGTACTTC. Encoded protein: CASSPEGGRVYEQYF.

The chain employs TRBV2 and TRBJ1-5, with 9 bases that match TRBD1. The CDR3 length is 16 residues. With V trimmed by 2 bases and J by 8 bases, 10 bases remained unmatched. Germline V lookup: CDR1 SNHLY, CDR2 FYNNEI. CDR3 in amino acids: CASSEFAGQGEEPQHF. For the CDR3, the DNA is TGTGCCAGCAGTGAATTCGCGGGACAGGGCGAAGAGCCCCAGCATTTT. Drawing the rest from reference TRBV2 and TRBJ1-5, the complete variable domain is EPEVTQTPSHQVTQMGQEVILRCVPISNHLYFYWYRQILGQKVEFLVSFYNNEISEKSEIFDDQFSVERPDGSNFTLKIRSTKLEDSAMYFCASSEFAGQGEEPQHFGDGTRLSIL.

V gene TRBV7-8 combines with J gene TRBJ2-3; possibly TRBD2 for D (6 bases). V was shortened by 2 bases and J by 0 bases, with 15 bases between the two germline ends. This CDR3 contains 17 residues. Germline CDR1 is SGHVS and CDR2 is FQNEAQ. This CDR3 is CASSLPPSAASTDTQYF. The CDR3 DNA reads as TGTGCCAGCAGCTTACCTCCTAGCGCAGCCAGCACAGATACGCAGTATTTT. Combining the CDR3 with reference TRBV7-8 and TRBJ2-3 gives the whole variable domain GAGVSQSPRYKVAKRGQDVALRCDPISGHVSLFWYQQALGQGPEFLTYFQNEAQLDKSGLPSDRFFAERPEGSVSTLKIQRTQQEDSAVYLCASSLPPSAASTDTQYFGPGTRLTVL.

This clone was observed once. The chain carries TRBV28 and TRBJ2-1; TRBD1 aligns across 7 bases. The trim removed 6 bases at V and 4 bases at J, leaving 9 bases unmatched. Looked up from germline, CDR1 is MDHEN and CDR2 is SYDVKM. This CDR3 has 15 residues. In DNA, the CDR3 is TGTGCCAGCAGACAAGCCGGGACAGCATACAATGAGCAGTTCTTC. It yields the protein CASRQAGTAYNEQFF.

The chain has TRBV11-2 and TRBJ1-2; perhaps TRBD1 as D (6 bases). Germline V CDR1 and CDR2: SGHAT, FQNNGV. V gave up 5 bases and J gave up 1 base, with 14 bases separating them. The CDR3 loop spans 15 amino acids. As DNA, the CDR3 is TGTGCCAGCAGCAATATCCGGGACATTAACTATGGCTACACCTTC. The encoded protein is CASSNIRDINYGYTF.

The J gene is TRBJ1-2, the V gene TRBV5-6, with 10 bases lining up with TRBD1. The CDR3 consists of 13 residues. Germline CDR1 reads SGHDT; CDR2 reads YYEEEE. V was clipped by 3 bases and J by 6 bases; unmatched bases: 2. CDR3 nucleotide sequence: TGTGCCAGCAGCTGGGGACAGGGGAATGGCTACACCTTC. Residues: CASSWGQGNGYTF.

This chain joins TRBV29-1 and TRBJ2-2; TRBD2 matches at 9 bases. This CDR3 comprises 15 residues. CDR1 and CDR2 from the germline V gene are SQVTM and ANQGSEA. Trimming at V came to 4 bases and at J to 0 bases, leaving 3 bases not matched to a gene. Written as DNA, the CDR3 is TGCAGCGTTGTAATAGCGGGAGCGAACACCGGGGAGCTGTTTTTT. It translates to CSVVIAGANTGELFF.

The chain links TRBV29-1 to TRBJ2-3; D is unclear. Germline V gives CDR1 SQVTM, CDR2 ANQGSEA. The V end was cut by 0 bases, the J end by 5 bases, with 6 bases between. The CDR3 totals 12 residues. This CDR3 reads CSVEDGGDTQYF. CDR3 nucleotide sequence: TGCAGCGTTGAAGACGGCGGAGATACGCAGTATTTT.

The chain links TRBV6-1 to TRBJ2-3; TRBD1 might be the D (5 bases). Germline V gene sequence: CDR1 MNHNS, CDR2 SASEGT. The CDR3 has 14 residues. V lost 3 bases and J lost 1, with 8 bases in between. The CDR3 nucleotides are TGTGCCAGCAGTGAGTCGACAGGCACAGATACGCAGTATTTT. Protein: CASSESTGTDTQYF.